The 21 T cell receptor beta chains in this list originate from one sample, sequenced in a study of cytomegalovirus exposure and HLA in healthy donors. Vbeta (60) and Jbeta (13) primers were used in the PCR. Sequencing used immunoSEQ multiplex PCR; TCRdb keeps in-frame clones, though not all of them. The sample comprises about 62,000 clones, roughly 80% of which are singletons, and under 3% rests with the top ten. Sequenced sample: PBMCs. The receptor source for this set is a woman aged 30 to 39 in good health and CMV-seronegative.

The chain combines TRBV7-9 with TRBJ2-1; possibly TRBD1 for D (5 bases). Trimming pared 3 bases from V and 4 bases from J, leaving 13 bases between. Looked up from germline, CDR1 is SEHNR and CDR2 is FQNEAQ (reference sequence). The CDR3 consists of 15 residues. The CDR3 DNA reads TGTGCCAGCAGCTTGAGAACAGGAGAGTACAATGAGCAGTTCTTC. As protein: CASSLRTGEYNEQFF. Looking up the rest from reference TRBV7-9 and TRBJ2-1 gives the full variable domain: DTGVSQNPRHKITKRGQNVTFRCDPISEHNRLYWYRQTLGQGPEFLTYFQNEAQLEKSRLLSDRFSAERPKGSFSTLEIQRTEQGDSAMYLCASSLRTGEYNEQFFGPGTRLTVL.

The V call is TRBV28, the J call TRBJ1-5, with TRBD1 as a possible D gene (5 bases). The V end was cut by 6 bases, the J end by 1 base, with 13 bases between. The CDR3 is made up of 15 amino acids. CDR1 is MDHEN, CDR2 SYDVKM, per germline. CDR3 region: CASRAFGASNQPQHF. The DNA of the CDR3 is TGTGCCAGCAGGGCCTTTGGGGCAAGCAATCAGCCCCAGCATTTT.

The CDR3 nucleotides read TGTGCCAGCAGTTTATACGGGACACCTACGAACACCGGGGAGCTGTTTTTT. It translates to CASSLYGTPTNTGELFF. The V gene is TRBV28, the J gene TRBJ2-2, with D perhaps matching TRBD1 (6 bases). Trimming removed 1 base at V and 0 bases at J, with 12 bases between. Germline assignment: CDR1 MDHEN and CDR2 SYDVKM. The CDR3 has 17 amino acids.

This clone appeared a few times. CDR3 sequence: CAISESGRRNTEAFF. CDR3 sequence (DNA): TGTGCCATCAGTGAGTCGGGCAGGCGGAACACTGAAGCTTTCTTT. The J gene is TRBJ1-1, the V gene TRBV10-3; D is ambiguous. V dropped 0 bases and J dropped 1 base, with 9 bases sitting between them. The CDR3 runs 15 residues. Germline V gene sequence: CDR1 ENHRY, CDR2 SYGVKD.

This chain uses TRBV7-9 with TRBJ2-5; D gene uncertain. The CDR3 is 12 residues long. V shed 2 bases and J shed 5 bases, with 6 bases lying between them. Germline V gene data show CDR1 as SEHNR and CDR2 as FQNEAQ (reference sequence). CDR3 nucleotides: TGTGCCAGCAGCTTACAGATGGAGACCCAGTACTTC. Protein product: CASSLQMETQYF.

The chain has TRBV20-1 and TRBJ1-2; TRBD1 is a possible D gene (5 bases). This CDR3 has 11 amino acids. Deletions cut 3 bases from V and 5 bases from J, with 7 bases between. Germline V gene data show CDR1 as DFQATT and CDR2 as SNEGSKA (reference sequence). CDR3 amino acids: CSARTAYGYTF. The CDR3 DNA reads TGCAGTGCTAGGACAGCTTATGGCTACACCTTC.

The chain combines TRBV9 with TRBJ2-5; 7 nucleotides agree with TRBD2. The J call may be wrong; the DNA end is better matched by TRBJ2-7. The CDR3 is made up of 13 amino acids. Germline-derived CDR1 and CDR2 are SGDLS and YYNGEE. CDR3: CASSRGVGDEQYF. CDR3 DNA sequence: TGTGCCAGCAGTCGGGGGGTAGGTGACGAGCAGTACTTC.

The chain's CDR3 is CASSLVGQGGSPLHF. As DNA, the CDR3 is TGTGCCAGCAGCTTAGTGGGACAGGGGGGCTCACCCCTCCACTTT. The rearrangement links TRBV7-8 to TRBJ1-6; 11 bases match TRBD1. Trimming at V came to 1 base and at J to 10 bases, leaving 3 bases not matched to a gene. The germline V gene has CDR1 SGHVS and CDR2 FQNEAQ. The CDR3 loop spans 15 amino acids.

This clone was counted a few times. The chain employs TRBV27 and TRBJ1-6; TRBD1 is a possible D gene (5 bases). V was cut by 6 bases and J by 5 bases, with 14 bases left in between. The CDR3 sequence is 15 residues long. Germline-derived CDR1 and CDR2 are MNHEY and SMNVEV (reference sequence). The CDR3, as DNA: TGTGCCAGCAGGGCCCTAGACAGTCATAATTCACCCCTCCACTTT. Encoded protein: CASRALDSHNSPLHF.

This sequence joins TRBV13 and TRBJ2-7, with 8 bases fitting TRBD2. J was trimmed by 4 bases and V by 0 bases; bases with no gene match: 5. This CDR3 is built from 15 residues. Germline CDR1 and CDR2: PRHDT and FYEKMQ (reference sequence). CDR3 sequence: CASSLGRGGLYEQYF. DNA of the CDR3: TGTGCCAGCAGCTTAGGACGGGGGGGCCTTTACGAGCAGTACTTC.

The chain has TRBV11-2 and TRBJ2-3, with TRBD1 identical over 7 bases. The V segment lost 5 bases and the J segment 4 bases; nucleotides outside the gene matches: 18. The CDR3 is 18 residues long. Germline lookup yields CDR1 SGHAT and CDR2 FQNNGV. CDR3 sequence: CASSPRRGDRESSDTQYF. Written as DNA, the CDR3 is TGTGCCAGCAGCCCTAGGAGAGGCGACAGGGAATCTTCAGATACGCAGTATTTT.

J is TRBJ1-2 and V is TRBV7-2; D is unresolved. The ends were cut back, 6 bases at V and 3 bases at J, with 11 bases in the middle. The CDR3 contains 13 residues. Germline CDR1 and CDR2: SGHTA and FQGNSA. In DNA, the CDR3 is TGTGCCAGCAGAACGCCCCCGGACTATGGCTACACCTTC. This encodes CASRTPPDYGYTF.

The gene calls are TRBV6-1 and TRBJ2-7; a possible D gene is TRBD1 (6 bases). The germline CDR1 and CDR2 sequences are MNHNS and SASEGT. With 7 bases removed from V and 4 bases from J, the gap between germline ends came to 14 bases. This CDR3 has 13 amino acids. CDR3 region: CASTVGTFYEQYF. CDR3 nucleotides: TGTGCCAGCACTGTTGGGACATTTTACGAGCAGTACTTC.

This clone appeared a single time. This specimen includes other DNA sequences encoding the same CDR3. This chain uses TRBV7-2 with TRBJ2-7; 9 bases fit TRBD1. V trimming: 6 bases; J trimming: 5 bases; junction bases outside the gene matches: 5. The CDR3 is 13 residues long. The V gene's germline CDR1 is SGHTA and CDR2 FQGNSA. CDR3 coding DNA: TGTGCCAGCAGTCGCCGGGACAGGGACGAGCAGTACTTC. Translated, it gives CASSRRDRDEQYF.

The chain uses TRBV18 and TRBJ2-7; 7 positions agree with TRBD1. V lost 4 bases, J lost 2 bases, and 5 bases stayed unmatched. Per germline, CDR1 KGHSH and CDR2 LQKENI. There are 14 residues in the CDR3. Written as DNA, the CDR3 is TGTGCCAGCTCACGGGGGACAGACACCTACGAGCAGTACTTC. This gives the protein CASSRGTDTYEQYF. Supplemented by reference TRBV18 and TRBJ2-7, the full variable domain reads NAGVMQNPRHLVRRRGQEARLRCSPMKGHSHVYWYRQLPEEGLKFMVYLQKENIIDESGMPKERFSAEFPKEGPSILRIQQVVRGDSAAYFCASSRGTDTYEQYFGPGTRLTVT.

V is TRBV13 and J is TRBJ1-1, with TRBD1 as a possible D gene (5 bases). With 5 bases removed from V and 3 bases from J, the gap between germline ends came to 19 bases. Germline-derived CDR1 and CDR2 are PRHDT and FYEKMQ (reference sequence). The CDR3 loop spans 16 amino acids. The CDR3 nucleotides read TGTGCCAGCAGCGTAGACTTAGGGGTGAGCTACACTGAAGCTTTCTTT. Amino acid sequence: CASSVDLGVSYTEAFF. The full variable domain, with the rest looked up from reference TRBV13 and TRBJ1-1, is AAGVIQSPRHLIKEKRETATLKCYPIPRHDTVYWYQQGPGQDPQFLISFYEKMQSDKGSIPDRFSAQQFSDYHSELNMSSLELGDSALYFCASSVDLGVSYTEAFFGQGTRLTVV.

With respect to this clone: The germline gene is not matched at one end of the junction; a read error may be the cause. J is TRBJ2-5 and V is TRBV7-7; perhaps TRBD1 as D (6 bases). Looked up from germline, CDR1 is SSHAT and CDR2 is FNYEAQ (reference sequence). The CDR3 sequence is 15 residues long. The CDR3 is CASSLEAGAGETQYF. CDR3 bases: TGTGCTAGCAGCTTAGAGGCAGGGGCAGGAGAGACCCAGTACTTC. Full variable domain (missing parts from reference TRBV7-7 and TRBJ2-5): GAGVSQSPRYKVTKRGQDVTLRCDPISSHATLYWYQQALGQGPEFLTYFNYEAQPDKSGLPSDRFSAERPEGSISTLTIQRTEQRDSAMYRCASSLEAGAGETQYFGPGTRLLVL.

The CDR3 sequence: CASNEMAGGPGTDTQYF. CDR3 DNA: TGCGCCAGCAATGAGATGGCGGGGGGGCCGGGCACAGATACGCAGTATTTT. The chain has TRBV5-1 and TRBJ2-3, with 9 bases matching TRBD2. CDR1 and CDR2 from the germline V gene are SGHRS and YFSETQ. This CDR3 region has 17 residues. Germline trimming cut 6 bases from V and 1 base from J; bases unmatched to any gene: 12.

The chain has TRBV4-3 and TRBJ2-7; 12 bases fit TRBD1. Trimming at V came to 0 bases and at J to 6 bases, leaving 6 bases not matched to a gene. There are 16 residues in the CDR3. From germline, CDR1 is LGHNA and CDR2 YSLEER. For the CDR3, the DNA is TGCGCCAGCAGCCAAGATTGGGGACAGGGGGCTGGCGAGCAGTACTTC. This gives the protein CASSQDWGQGAGEQYF.

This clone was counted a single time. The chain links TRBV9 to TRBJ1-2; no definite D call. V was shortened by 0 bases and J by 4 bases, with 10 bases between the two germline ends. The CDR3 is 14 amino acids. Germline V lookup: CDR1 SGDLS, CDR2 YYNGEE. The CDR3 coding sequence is TGTGCCAGCAGCGTAGGTCAAGAGCCCTATGGCTACACCTTC. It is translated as CASSVGQEPYGYTF.

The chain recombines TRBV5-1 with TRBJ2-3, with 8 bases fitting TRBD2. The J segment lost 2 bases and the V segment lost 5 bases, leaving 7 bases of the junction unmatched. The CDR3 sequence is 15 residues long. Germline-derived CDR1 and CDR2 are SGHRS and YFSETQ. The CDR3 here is CASRTGGGPTDTQYF. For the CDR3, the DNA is TGCGCCAGCAGGACCGGGGGGGGTCCCACAGATACGCAGTATTTT.